The 18 T cell receptor beta chains reported below all come from one sample, sequenced in a study of Graves' ophthalmopathy and Graves' hyperthyroidism. The authors amplified TCR beta CDR3 regions, and they did so from RNA transcripts for repertoire sequencing. After a first-round RT-PCR with HTBI primers, a second-round multiplex PCR was run. TCRdb re-called the multiplex PCR reads with MiXCR, one entry per CDR3 protein. The table lists under 800,000 distinct CDR3 sequences, about a fifth of them singletons. The material sequenced was peripheral blood. The receptors shown here come from a woman aged 18-29 years with stable Graves' hyperthyroidism. Some clones in this sample may be carry-over from other donors' samples.

A few counts support this clonotype. The gene calls are TRBV7-2 and TRBJ1-2; a weak D match, TRBD1 (5 bases). Germline values: CDR1 SGHTA, CDR2 FQGNSA. V was cut by 0 bases and J by 3 bases, with 11 bases left in between. The CDR3 is 15 amino acids. CDR3 sequence: CASSLAAGPDYGYTF. CDR3 sequence (DNA): TGTGCCAGCAGCTTAGCGGCAGGGCCTGACTATGGCTACACCTTC.

A word on this clonotype: A much larger clone is a single base away; this may be a read error. CDR3: CAGSGYYELGYYGYTF. The DNA for the CDR3 is TGTGCCGGCAGTGGATACTACGAGCTCGGGTACTATGGCTACACCTTC. The V call is TRBV6-1, the J call TRBJ1-2; D not resolved. Germline V gene sequence: CDR1 MNHNS, CDR2 SASEGT. This CDR3 region has 16 residues.

This clonotype has ten or more counts. This chain connects TRBV20-1 to TRBJ1-3; D is undetermined. V lost 3 bases and J lost 1, with 7 bases in between. The length of the CDR3 is 13 residues. Germline V gives CDR1 DFQATT, CDR2 SNEGSKA (reference sequence). The CDR3 region has the DNA TGCAGTGCTAGTATTGGTTCTGGAAACACCATATATTTT. This encodes CSASIGSGNTIYF.

This clonotype was recorded at least ten times. The DNA of the CDR3 is TGTGCCACCCGATACAGAACTGAAAATTCACCCCTCCACTTT. Its translation is CATRYRTENSPLHF. The chain is built from TRBV27 and TRBJ1-6; unclear D gene. CDR1 MNHEY and CDR2 SMNVEV come from the germline V gene (reference sequence). The CDR3 covers 14 residues. Trimming left V 10 bases short and J 7 bases short, with 17 bases between.

This clonotype showed up just a few times. CDR3 amino acids: CASSFLSPGGETQYF. CDR3 nucleotides: TGTGCCAGCAGCTTCCTCTCTCCAGGGGGGGAGACCCAGTACTTC. This rearrangement joins TRBV5-5 to TRBJ2-5; the D gene is possibly TRBD1 (7 bases). V was shortened by 2 bases and J by 5 bases, with 16 bases between the two germline ends. Germline CDR1 reads SGHKS; CDR2 reads YYEKEE (reference sequence). There are 15 residues in the CDR3.

This clonotype appeared many times. J is TRBJ1-5 and V is TRBV20-1; D gene unclear. Trimming cost V 3 bases and J 2 bases, with 8 bases left between them. Germline CDR1 and CDR2: DFQATT and SNEGSKA (reference sequence). CDR3 size: 13 residues. In DNA, the CDR3 is TGCAGTGCTAGTAGATCGGGCAATCAGCCCCAGCATTTT. Protein product: CSASRSGNQPQHF.

There are many counts of this clonotype. The chain couples TRBV2 to TRBJ2-7; D is ambiguous. The V end was cut by 0 bases, the J end by 7 bases, with 16 bases between. The length of the CDR3 is 15 residues. Germline-derived CDR1 and CDR2 are SNHLY and FYNNEI. The CDR3 nucleotides are TGTGCCAGCAGTGAAGCCCAGGTCCTTCACACGGAGCAGTACTTC. Encoded protein: CASSEAQVLHTEQYF.

This chain connects TRBV29-1 to TRBJ2-7; 7 nucleotides align to TRBD1. Germline V gene lookup returns CDR1 SQVTM and CDR2 ANQGSEA. The CDR3 runs 12 residues. The J segment lost 5 bases and the V segment lost 1 base, leaving 2 bases of the junction unmatched. This CDR3 is CSVEATGHEQYF. The CDR3 DNA reads as TGCAGCGTTGAAGCGACAGGGCACGAGCAGTACTTC.

V gene TRBV6-5 combines with J gene TRBJ2-7; no clear D. Germline CDR1 reads MNHEY; CDR2 reads SVGAGI. The CDR3 contains 13 residues. Trimming shortened V by 2 bases and J by 7 bases, and 12 bases separated the two germline ends. The DNA of the CDR3 is TGTGCCAGCAGTTACGGAGACAATGGAGAGCAGTACTTC. Protein product: CASSYGDNGEQYF.

Only a few counts were recorded for this clonotype. The chain has TRBV5-1 and TRBJ1-1; D not certain. Germline CDR1 reads SGHRS; CDR2 reads YFSETQ. V shed 0 bases and J shed 6 bases, with 12 bases lying between them. CDR3 length equals 14 residues. CDR3 region: CASSLESSTAEAFF. The CDR3 DNA follows: TGCGCCAGCAGCTTGGAGTCTAGCACTGCTGAAGCTTTCTTT.

The CDR3 nucleotides read TGTGCCAGCACTAAGAACAGGGGGCCCGGCACTGAAGCTTTCTTT. Encoded protein: CASTKNRGPGTEAFF. This sequence joins TRBV6-1 and TRBJ1-1, with TRBD1 matching 9 bases. Germline values: CDR1 MNHNS, CDR2 SASEGT. The CDR3 totals 15 residues. With V trimmed by 7 bases and J by 4 bases, 10 bases remained unmatched.

This clonotype has a handful of counts. The chain is built from TRBV6-1 and TRBJ1-2, with D hard to call. The V and J ends lost 4 bases and 9 bases respectively, with 9 bases between them. From germline, CDR1 is MNHNS and CDR2 SASEGT. The CDR3 runs 11 residues. CDR3 nucleotides: TGTGCCAGCAGTGTTATTTACCGCTACACCTTC. Translating gives CASSVIYRYTF.

This clonotype was observed at least ten times. The rearrangement links TRBV6-1 to TRBJ2-7, with D possibly being TRBD2 (5 bases). CDR1 is MNHNS and CDR2 is SASEGT in the germline V gene. This CDR3 has 16 residues. The ends were cut back, 5 bases at V and 0 bases at J, with 17 bases in the middle. CDR3 DNA sequence: TGTGCCAGCAGTCCCGCCGCCCAGCGGCACTCCTACGAGCAGTACTTC. Amino acid sequence: CASSPAAQRHSYEQYF.

This clonotype has at least ten counts. V gene TRBV4-2 combines with J gene TRBJ2-7; a weak D match, TRBD2 (6 bases). V dropped 6 bases and J dropped 0 bases, with 21 bases sitting between them. This CDR3 spans 17 amino acids. CDR1 and CDR2 from the germline V gene are LGHNA and YNFKEQ. The CDR3 DNA follows: TGTGCCAGCAGGTGGGGGTCCGGCGGGAACAGCTCCTACGAGCAGTACTTC. It yields the protein CASRWGSGGNSSYEQYF.

At least ten counts were recorded for this clonotype. CDR3 in amino acids: CASTIDRDRGETQYF. Here the CDR3 DNA reads TGTGCCAGCACCATCGACAGGGATCGAGGGGAGACCCAGTACTTC. This chain uses TRBV7-6 with TRBJ2-5; 7 nucleotides align to TRBD1. Losses at the gene ends were 7 bases for V and 5 bases for J; bases not matched to a gene: 13. This CDR3 has 15 amino acids. Germline CDR1 SGHVS, CDR2 FNYEAQ.

V gene TRBV7-6 combines with J gene TRBJ2-7; no definite D call. Between the trimmed V and J ends, which lost 1 base and 7 bases, there was a span of 14 bases. CDR1 SGHVS and CDR2 FNYEAQ come from the germline V gene. CDR3 length: 14 amino acids. The CDR3 sequence is CASSLGQILGEQYF. The CDR3, as DNA: TGTGCCAGCAGCTTAGGCCAGATACTGGGGGAGCAGTACTTC.

As for this clonotype: A much larger clone is a single base away; this may be a read error. This rearrangement joins TRBV6-2 or TRBV6-3 to TRBJ1-1, with D possibly TRBD1 on 5 matching bases. Germline V CDR1 and CDR2: MNHEY, SVGEGT. Between the trimmed V and J ends, which lost 7 bases and 4 bases, there was a span of 13 bases. CDR3 length: 13 residues. CDR3 bases: TGTGCCAGCATCGCGGACATGAGCACTGAAGCTTTCTTT. This translates into CASIADMSTEAFF.

This clonotype was counted many times. The CDR3 DNA reads TGTGCCAGTAAAAACCGCGACAGAGGTGATTCACCCCTCCACTTT. Translating it yields CASKNRDRGDSPLHF. The V call is TRBV19, the J call TRBJ1-6; D perhaps matches TRBD1 (5 bases). Between the trimmed V and J ends, which lost 7 bases and 8 bases, there was a span of 18 bases. The CDR3 is 15 residues long. The V gene's germline CDR1 is LNHDA and CDR2 SQIVND (reference sequence).